What follows describes a single T cell receptor beta chain. This record belongs to a study of blood T cell repertoires in COVID-19. Across the study: Sources were T cells, B-cell-depleted T cells, or PBMCs; the material itself was cDNA or gDNA.

CDR1 LNHNV and CDR2 YYDKDF come from the germline V gene (reference sequence). There are 13 residues in the CDR3. The V gene lost 9 bases and the J gene lost 0 bases, with 6 bases spanning the gap. Participants spanned ages roughly 18 to 90 years and resided in 24 US areas. Recovered status applied to Cohort 3 donors who had two consecutive negative PCRs. It also applied to those with clearance or with symptom resolution. Source study methods: Estimation of nucleated cell counts relied on the amplification of reference gene primers. Sequencing used immunoSEQ multiplex PCR; TCRdb keeps in-frame clones, though not all of them. D and trimming were read from the DNA, whereas the V and J calls and clone size are those reported in that table. Of around 280,000 clones in the sample, approximately 90% were seen once.

The source is a woman aged 40 to 49 who had recovered from COVID-19. The chain uses TRBV15 and TRBJ1-6; D is undetermined. Sample: PBMCs or T cells enriched from blood (not recorded which). CDR3 amino acids: CATGSSYNSPLHF. The CDR3 region has the DNA TGTGCCACAGGGAGCTCCTATAATTCACCCCTCCACTTT.